This entry is about one T cell receptor beta chain. The CDR3 covers 15 residues. Germline CDR1 SGHNT, CDR2 YYREEE (reference sequence). This record belongs to a study of hypomethylating agent response in myelodysplastic syndrome. Original handling: Previously reported viral-epitope specificity per VDJdb covered 1.5% to 2% of 150,000 to 200,000 unique clonotypes. Sequencing was performed with immunoSEQ multiplex PCR; in TCRdb, only in-frame clones are kept and a portion is missing. That table supplies the V and J calls and clone size; D and trimming were determined from the DNA. The data contain over 5,000 clones, 87% of them singletons.

This sequence originates from a human donor with myelodysplastic syndrome. Sample: bone marrow, taken before or after starting hypomethylating agent treatment for myelodysplastic syndrome (not recorded which). This chain joins TRBV5-4 and TRBJ2-5; perhaps TRBD1 as D (6 bases). Gene TRBJ2-7 matches the end of the DNA better, so the J call may be wrong. CDR3 sequence reads: CASSLGGGFSYEQYF. The CDR3 DNA is TGTGCCAGCAGCTTGGGAGGGGGTTTCTCCTACGAGCAGTACTTC.